This T cell receptor beta chain was obtained from a study of OX40 agonist ivuxolimab in advanced cancers. The overall study: Patients in dose escalation had liver, melanoma, kidney or head and neck cancers. Enrollees could have had prior anti-PD-1, anti-PD-L1 or anti-CTLA-4 therapy, which around 43% had received. General study results and limits: Patients with a partial response at 0.1-3.0 mg/kg had among the lowest clonal expansion.

Profiling relied on immunoSEQ multiplex PCR, and the TCRdb table lists in-frame clones only, not all of them. The sample yields approximately 44,000 clones, approximately 83% seen once. In regard to this clone: Its antigen is unidentified.

There are 17 residues in the CDR3. Germline loops: CDR1 MDHEN, CDR2 SYDVKM. V was cut by 2 bases and J by 7 bases, with 18 bases left in between. This specimen consisted of CD4+ or CD8+ T cells sorted from blood, obtained in a trial of the OX40 agonist ivuxolimab. This TCR was recovered from an adult with an advanced solid tumor such as melanoma, head and neck, liver or kidney cancer. The chain combines TRBV28 with TRBJ1-6, with D perhaps matching TRBD1 (6 bases). In nucleotides, the CDR3 is TGTGCCAGCAGTTTAGGACAGACCCGGGGTTTCAATTCACCCCTCCACTTT. It is translated as CASSLGQTRGFNSPLHF.